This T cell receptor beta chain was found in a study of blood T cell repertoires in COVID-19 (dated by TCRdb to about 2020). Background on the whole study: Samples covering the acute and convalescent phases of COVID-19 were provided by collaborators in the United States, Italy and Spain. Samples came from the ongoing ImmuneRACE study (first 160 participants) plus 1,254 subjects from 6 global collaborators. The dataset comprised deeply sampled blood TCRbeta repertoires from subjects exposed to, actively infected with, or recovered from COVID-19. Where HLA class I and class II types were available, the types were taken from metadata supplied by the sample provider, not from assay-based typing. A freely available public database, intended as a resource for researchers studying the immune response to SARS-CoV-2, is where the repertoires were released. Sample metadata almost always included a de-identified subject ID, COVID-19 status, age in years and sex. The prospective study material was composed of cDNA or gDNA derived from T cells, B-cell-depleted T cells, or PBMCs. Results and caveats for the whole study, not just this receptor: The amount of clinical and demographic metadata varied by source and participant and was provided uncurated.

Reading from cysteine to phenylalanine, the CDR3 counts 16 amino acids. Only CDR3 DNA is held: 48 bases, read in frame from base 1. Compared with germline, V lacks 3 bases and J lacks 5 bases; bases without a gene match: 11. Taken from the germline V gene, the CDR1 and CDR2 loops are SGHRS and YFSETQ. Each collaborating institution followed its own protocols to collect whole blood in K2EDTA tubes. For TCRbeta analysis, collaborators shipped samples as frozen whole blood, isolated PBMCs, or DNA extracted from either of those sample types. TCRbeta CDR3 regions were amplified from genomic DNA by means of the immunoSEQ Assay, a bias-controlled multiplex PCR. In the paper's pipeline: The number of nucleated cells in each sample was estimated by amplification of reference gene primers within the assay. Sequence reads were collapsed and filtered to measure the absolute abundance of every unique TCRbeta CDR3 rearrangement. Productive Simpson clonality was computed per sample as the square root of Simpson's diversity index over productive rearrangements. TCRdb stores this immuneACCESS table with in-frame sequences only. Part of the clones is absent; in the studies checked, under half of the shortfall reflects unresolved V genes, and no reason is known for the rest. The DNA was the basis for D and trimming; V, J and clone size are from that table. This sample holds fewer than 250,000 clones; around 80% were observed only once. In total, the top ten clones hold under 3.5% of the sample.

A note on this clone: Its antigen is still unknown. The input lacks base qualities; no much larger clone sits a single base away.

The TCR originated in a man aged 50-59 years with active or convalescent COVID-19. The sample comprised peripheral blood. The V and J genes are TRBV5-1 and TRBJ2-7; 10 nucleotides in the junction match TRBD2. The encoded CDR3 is CASSSRTSGGSNEQYF. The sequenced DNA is TGCGCCAGCAGCTCTCGGACTAGCGGAGGGTCTAACGAGCAGTACTTC.